These 22 T cell receptor beta chains came from one sample sequenced in a study of radiation and T cells in renal cell carcinoma. Generated by immunoSEQ multiplex PCR, the TCRdb table keeps only in-frame clones and is missing some. The sample yields over 120,000 clones, around nine tenths seen once. As to time point: baseline pretreatment blood. This sample's treatment: 15 Gy SBRT to primary tumor, nephrectomy 4 weeks later. The specimen comprised blood, sampled from a patient whose treatment included radiotherapy and nephrectomy. The origin of the receptors is a woman in her forties or fifties with renal cell carcinoma.

The V gene is TRBV9, the J gene TRBJ2-1; 10 bases are shared with TRBD2. This CDR3 spans 16 amino acids. Germline values: CDR1 SGDLS, CDR2 YYNGEE. Losses at the gene ends were 2 bases for V and 9 bases for J; bases not matched to a gene: 11. CDR3 coding DNA: TGTGCCAGCAGCGTTTCTTTACAGCGGGGGGGCGGTGAGCAGTTCTTC. This translates into CASSVSLQRGGGEQFF.

The genes are TRBV30 and TRBJ2-5, with 10 bases matching TRBD1. J lost 11 bases, V lost 0 bases, and 12 bases had no gene match. The CDR3 runs to 15 residues. Germline V lookup: CDR1 GTSNPN, CDR2 SVGIG (reference sequence). The CDR3 DNA sequence: TGTGCCTGGAGTGTAATAAGGGACAGGGGAAAAGAGCAGTACTTC. Translation: CAWSVIRDRGKEQYF.

The chain couples TRBV5-1 to TRBJ2-6; TRBD1 matches at 12 bases. The CDR3 covers 18 residues. Losses at the gene ends were 0 bases for V and 4 bases for J; bases not matched to a gene: 5. CDR1 and CDR2 (germline): SGHRS, YFSETQ. CDR3 sequence reads: CASSLAGQGASGANVLTF. Written as DNA, the CDR3 is TGCGCCAGCAGCTTGGCGGGACAGGGGGCTTCGGGGGCCAACGTCCTGACTTTC.

This chain connects TRBV6-6 to TRBJ2-4; 7 nucleotides match TRBD1. Losses at the gene ends were 8 bases for V and 4 bases for J; bases not matched to a gene: 5. CDR3 length: 13 residues. Germline assignment: CDR1 MNHNY and CDR2 SVGAGI (reference sequence). In nucleotides, the CDR3 is TGTGCCAGCCACGAGGGGGCGAAAAACATTCAGTACTTC. This sequence encodes CASHEGAKNIQYF.

This chain links TRBV5-1 with TRBJ2-1; TRBD2 agrees at 12 bases. Germline V lookup: CDR1 SGHRS, CDR2 YFSETQ. There are 16 residues in the CDR3. V was clipped by 4 bases and J by 4 bases; unmatched bases: 6. The CDR3 DNA sequence: TGCGCCAGCAGCCTCGTCGGGACTAGCGGGTACAATGAGCAGTTCTTC. As protein: CASSLVGTSGYNEQFF.

The chain employs TRBV11-3 and TRBJ2-7, with TRBD1 identical over 10 bases. Losses at the gene ends were 6 bases for V and 6 bases for J; bases not matched to a gene: 11. The germline CDR1 and CDR2 sequences are SGHNT and YENEEA. The CDR3 is made up of 15 amino acids. This CDR3 reads CASSQDRGPNSEQYF. CDR3 DNA sequence: TGTGCCAGCAGTCAAGACAGGGGGCCAAATTCCGAGCAGTACTTC.

The rearrangement joins TRBV9 to TRBJ2-5; no firm D call. V was trimmed by 1 base and J by 1 base, leaving 11 bases between them. This CDR3 comprises 15 residues. Germline loops: CDR1 SGDLS, CDR2 YYNGEE. The CDR3 DNA sequence: TGTGCCAGCAGCGTAACTCCGCAGAGCCAAGAGACCCAGTACTTC. Translated: CASSVTPQSQETQYF.

The chain has TRBV5-1 and TRBJ1-5; 9 nucleotides agree with TRBD1. The CDR3 length is 15 residues. The ends lost 4 bases at V and 2 bases at J; junction bases unmatched: 4. Germline CDR1 and CDR2: SGHRS and YFSETQ. In DNA, the CDR3 is TGCGCCAGCAGCATGGGGGACAGGGGCAATCAGCCCCAGCATTTT. Translation: CASSMGDRGNQPQHF. Combining the CDR3 with reference TRBV5-1 and TRBJ1-5 gives the whole variable domain KAGVTQTPRYLIKTRGQQVTLSCSPISGHRSVSWYQQTPGQGLQFLFEYFSETQRNKGNFPGRFSGRQFSNSRSEMNVSTLELGDSALYLCASSMGDRGNQPQHFGDGTRLSIL.

The V call is TRBV15, the J call TRBJ1-3; D is uncertain. V shed 1 base and J shed 2 bases, with 6 bases lying between them. This CDR3 has 14 residues. The germline gives CDR1 LNHNV, CDR2 YYDKDF (reference sequence). The CDR3 DNA sequence: TGTGCCACCAGCAGAGGCCAGGCTGGAAACACCATATATTTT. The encoded protein is CATSRGQAGNTIYF.

The chain links TRBV7-9 to TRBJ2-3; no definite D call. Per germline, CDR1 SEHNR and CDR2 FQNEAQ (reference sequence). Trimming removed 3 bases at V and 0 bases at J, with 10 bases between. The CDR3 runs 15 residues. The CDR3 here is CASSFGYYSTDTQYF. Here the CDR3 DNA reads TGTGCCAGCAGCTTCGGATACTATAGCACAGATACGCAGTATTTT.

This clone was seen only once. The chain links TRBV23-1 to TRBJ2-7; TRBD1 matches 8 bases. TRBV23-1 falls under the ORF class, with uncertain function. Unmatched junction bases numbered 13, after V lost 6 bases and J lost 3 bases. This CDR3 spans 16 amino acids. The CDR3 coding sequence is TGCGCCAGCAGCCCCAACCAGACAGGGGAACTCTACGAGCAGTACTTC. Amino acid sequence: CASSPNQTGELYEQYF.

This chain connects TRBV5-1 to TRBJ2-4, with 11 bases matching TRBD1. The J segment lost 7 bases and the V segment lost 2 bases, leaving 11 bases of the junction unmatched. Germline lookup yields CDR1 SGHRS and CDR2 YFSETQ. The CDR3 is 17 residues long. The CDR3 DNA is TGCGCCAGCAGCTTTGGCATTGTTGGGACAGGGGGGAACATTCAGTACTTC. This translates into CASSFGIVGTGGNIQYF. The entire variable domain, with the rest obtained from reference TRBV5-1 and TRBJ2-4, is as follows: KAGVTQTPRYLIKTRGQQVTLSCSPISGHRSVSWYQQTPGQGLQFLFEYFSETQRNKGNFPGRFSGRQFSNSRSEMNVSTLELGDSALYLCASSFGIVGTGGNIQYFGAGTRLSVL.

This clone was counted between two and nine times. The chain combines TRBV5-4 with TRBJ2-1; 9 bases are shared with TRBD2. The CDR3 runs to 16 residues. The germline V gene has CDR1 SGHNT and CDR2 YYREEE (reference sequence). The trim removed 4 bases at V and 5 bases at J, leaving 10 bases unmatched. CDR3 bases: TGTGCCAGCAGCCTGTACTCGGGACTAGCAAACAATGAGCAGTTCTTC. Its protein is CASSLYSGLANNEQFF.

The chain employs TRBV5-4 and TRBJ2-2; D is perhaps TRBD2 (6 bases). The V gene's germline CDR1 is SGHNT and CDR2 YYREEE (reference sequence). The ends were cut back, 4 bases at V and 0 bases at J, with 10 bases in the middle. This CDR3 has 15 amino acids. The CDR3 sequence: CASSGGISNTGELFF. DNA of the CDR3: TGTGCCAGCAGCGGAGGGATTTCGAACACCGGGGAGCTGTTTTTT.

This chain uses TRBV5-5 with TRBJ1-6; tentative D call: TRBD1 (5 bases). Per the germline V gene, CDR1 is SGHKS and CDR2 is YYEKEE (reference sequence). The CDR3 runs to 19 residues. The V gene lost 0 bases and the J gene lost 0 bases, with 16 bases spanning the gap. This CDR3 reads CASSLASGPIGSYNSPLHF. The CDR3 DNA reads TGTGCCAGCAGCTTGGCGTCGGGGCCAATCGGCTCCTATAATTCACCCCTCCACTTT.

The chain combines TRBV2 with TRBJ1-4; the match to TRBD1 covers 7 bases. V shed 7 bases and J 5 bases; nucleotides not matched to a gene: 10. Germline assignment: CDR1 SNHLY and CDR2 FYNNEI. The length of the CDR3 is 15 residues. The CDR3 region has the DNA TGTGCCAGCACCCCACCAGGGACAGTAAATGAAAAACTGTTTTTT. Encoded protein: CASTPPGTVNEKLFF.

The chain has TRBV7-6 and TRBJ2-2, with D uncertain. Per germline, CDR1 SGHVS and CDR2 FNYEAQ. The V gene lost 2 bases and the J gene lost 7 bases, with 5 bases spanning the gap. CDR3 length: 12 residues. CDR3 bases: TGTGCCAGCAGCTTAAGAGGCGGGGAGCTGTTTTTT. This gives the protein CASSLRGGELFF.

This clone was seen once. The chain employs TRBV6-1 and TRBJ2-4; D perhaps matches TRBD1 (6 bases). V was clipped by 6 bases and J by 7 bases, with 16 bases between them. CDR1 and CDR2 from the germline V gene are MNHNS and SASEGT. The CDR3 sequence is 14 residues long. CDR3 protein: CASRDTGTLNIQYF. CDR3 bases: TGTGCCAGCAGGGATACCGGGACACTTAACATTCAGTACTTC.

The genes are TRBV20-1 and TRBJ2-5; TRBD1 agrees at 8 bases. CDR1 and CDR2 (germline): DFQATT, SNEGSKA (reference sequence). Trimming at V came to 5 bases and at J to 8 bases, leaving 4 bases not matched to a gene. The CDR3 is 11 residues long. The CDR3 loop reads CSAPRGPTQYF. The CDR3 DNA reads as TGCAGTGCTCCCAGGGGGCCCACCCAGTACTTC.

This clone showed up just a few times. The rearrangement links TRBV2 to TRBJ1-1; possible D gene TRBD1, 5 bases. V lost 6 bases and J 5 bases, leaving 16 bases between the germline ends. This CDR3 has 14 residues. Germline CDR1 and CDR2: SNHLY and FYNNEI. Here the CDR3 reads CASRVQGGRTEAFF. CDR3 in DNA: TGTGCCAGCAGAGTCCAGGGTGGCCGGACTGAAGCTTTCTTT.

The chain combines TRBV10-1 with TRBJ2-2; D gene unclear. The CDR3 has 14 amino acids. V lost 3 bases to trimming and J lost 6 bases, with 11 bases between them. Germline V gives CDR1 WNHNN, CDR2 SYGVQD (reference sequence). CDR3 sequence (DNA): TGCGCCAGCAGTGATCAATCACACGCCGGGGAGCTGTTTTTT. Translating gives CASSDQSHAGELFF.

This clone was picked up one time. The chain is built from TRBV19 and TRBJ1-4, with D uncertain. V lost 5 bases, J lost 4 bases, and 17 bases lay in between. This CDR3 comprises 16 residues. The germline CDR1 and CDR2 sequences are LNHDA and SQIVND (reference sequence). CDR3 DNA: TGTGCCAGTAGTGCCAAAGCGGCGGAGATTAATGAAAAACTGTTTTTT. Amino acid sequence: CASSAKAAEINEKLFF.